A selection of T cell receptor beta chains follows, all from one sample in a study of identical twins. A single record per CDR3 protein comes from TCRdb applying MiXCR to the 5' RACE reads. This sample has over 500,000 distinct CDR3 sequences, with 20% to 25% found just once. These data were also filed under a second study, of T cells expressing NK-cell markers.

Sequences were obtained from CD4+ T cells sorted from blood. The receptors derive from a woman between 18 and 30 years old in good health. The CDR3 runs from the conserved cysteine through the conserved F or W. The D gene is left open where the match is weak. Clone size is shown for a subset of rows, as once, few, many or a class of expanded clone.

j_gene | abundance | v_gene | d_gene | len | CDR3aa | CDR3nt
TRBJ1-5 | few | TRBV5-5 | . | 15 | CASSLEGFSNQPQHF | TGTGCCAGCAGCTTGGAAGGGTTTAGCAATCAGCCCCAGCATTTT
TRBJ2-5 | . | TRBV11-2 | . | 17 | CASSPGPGLTGHETQYF | TGTGCCAGCAGCCCAGGGCCGGGGCTAACAGGGCATGAGACCCAGTACTTC
TRBJ2-7 | . | TRBV5-5 | . | 13 | CASSLDTLNEQYF | TGTGCCAGCAGCTTGGACACACTCAACGAGCAGTACTTC
TRBJ2-5 | . | TRBV20-1 | TRBD2 | 14 | CSAMTSGFQETQYF | TGCAGTGCTATGACTAGCGGCTTCCAAGAGACCCAGTACTTC
TRBJ1-1 | few | TRBV20-1 | . | 14 | CSARKQGVNTEAFF | TGCAGTGCTCGGAAACAGGGCGTCAACACTGAAGCTTTCTTT
TRBJ1-1 | few | TRBV29-1 | . | 10 | CSVRFTEAFF | TGCAGCGTCCGATTCACTGAAGCTTTCTTT
TRBJ2-3 | . | TRBV20-1 | TRBD2 | 17 | CSAASGVSGSRRDTQYF | TGCAGTGCTGCGTCGGGGGTCAGCGGGAGCCGGAGAGATACGCAGTATTTT
TRBJ2-2 | few | TRBV12-3/TRBV12-4 | . | 10 | CASMGGELFF | TGTGCCAGCATGGGGGGGGAGCTGTTTTTT
TRBJ2-1 | . | TRBV30 | . | 13 | CAWSGGPYNEQFF | TGTGCCTGGAGTGGCGGGCCCTACAATGAGCAGTTCTTC
TRBJ1-1 | few | TRBV20-1 | . | 13 | CSARGTLGTEAFF | TGCAGTGCTAGGGGGACTTTGGGCACTGAAGCTTTCTTT
TRBJ2-1 | many | TRBV10-1 | . | 13 | CASSESFYNEQFF | TGCGCCAGCAGTGAAAGTTTCTACAATGAGCAGTTCTTC
TRBJ2-1 | few | TRBV10-3 | . | 11 | CAISESNEQFF | TGTGCCATCAGTGAGTCGAATGAGCAGTTCTTC
TRBJ2-1 | few | TRBV10-3 | . | 17 | CAISESTQRLVGNEQFF | TGTGCCATCAGTGAGTCCACCCAAAGACTGGTCGGCAATGAGCAGTTCTTC
TRBJ1-6 | . | TRBV12-3/TRBV12-4 | . | 11 | CASSFDSPLHF | TGTGCCAGCAGTTTTGATTCACCCCTCCACTTT
TRBJ2-4 | . | TRBV10-3 | TRBD1 | 13 | CAIRGDSQNIQYF | TGTGCCATCAGGGGGGACAGTCAAAACATTCAGTACTTC
TRBJ1-1 | . | TRBV29-1 | . | 13 | CSVERDPNTEAFF | TGCAGCGTTGAAAGAGATCCGAACACTGAAGCTTTCTTT
TRBJ1-2 | few | TRBV20-1 | . | 12 | CSARGSLYGYTF | TGCAGTGCTAGAGGCAGTCTCTATGGCTACACCTTC
TRBJ2-5 | few | TRBV20-1 | . | 16 | CSASGDPGDGQETQYF | TGCAGTGCTAGCGGCGATCCCGGAGATGGGCAAGAGACCCAGTACTTC
TRBJ2-5 | few | TRBV7-2 | . | 17 | CASSYSTSAGAQETQYF | TGTGCCAGCAGCTACTCAACATCCGCGGGGGCCCAAGAGACCCAGTACTTC
TRBJ1-6 | once | TRBV5-4 | TRBD1 | 15 | CASSIWTGNNSPLHF | TGTGCCAGCAGCATCTGGACAGGGAATAATTCACCCCTCCACTTT
TRBJ2-7 | many | TRBV12-3/TRBV12-4 | TRBD1 | 12 | CASSFDRVEQYF | TGTGCCAGCAGTTTCGACAGGGTCGAGCAGTACTTC
TRBJ2-1 | . | TRBV10-3 | TRBD2 | 15 | CAISGLAGVYNEQFF | TGTGCCATCAGTGGACTAGCGGGAGTTTACAATGAGCAGTTCTTC
TRBJ2-1 | . | TRBV5-1 | . | 13 | CASGLSGNNEQFF | TGCGCCAGCGGATTATCAGGCAACAATGAGCAGTTCTTC
TRBJ1-5 | many | TRBV12-3/TRBV12-4 | . | 19 | CASSFQGRGLFYSNQPQHF | TGTGCCAGCAGTTTCCAGGGAAGGGGATTATTTTATAGCAATCAGCCCCAGCATTTT
TRBJ2-7 | . | TRBV20-1 | . | 12 | CSASFQVSEQYF | TGCAGTGCTAGCTTCCAGGTATCCGAGCAGTACTTC
TRBJ2-7 | . | TRBV12-3/TRBV12-4 | . | 13 | CASSLTPVVEQYF | TGTGCCAGCAGTTTGACCCCCGTCGTCGAGCAGTACTTC
TRBJ1-2 | many | TRBV6-5 | . | 13 | CASSYDQTNGYTF | TGTGCCAGCAGTTACGACCAAACAAATGGCTACACCTTC
TRBJ2-1 | few | TRBV3-1 | . | 14 | CASSQGVGTRIQFF | TGTGCCAGCAGCCAAGGTGTGGGGACTCGCATACAGTTCTTC
TRBJ1-6 | . | TRBV20-1 | . | 14 | CSAREGQPNSPLHF | TGCAGTGCTAGAGAAGGACAGCCAAATTCACCCCTCCACTTT
TRBJ2-1 | few | TRBV20-1 | TRBD2 | 15 | CSARSSGGSYNEQFF | TGCAGTGCTAGGTCTTCGGGGGGGTCTTACAATGAGCAGTTCTTC
TRBJ1-1 | . | TRBV20-1 | . | 12 | CSAREWQGEAFF | TGCAGTGCTAGAGAGTGGCAGGGTGAAGCTTTCTTT
TRBJ2-7 | . | TRBV6-1 | TRBD1 | 14 | CASSVRTGNYEQYF | TGTGCCAGCAGTGTGAGGACAGGGAACTACGAGCAGTACTTC
TRBJ2-5 | . | TRBV20-1 | . | 14 | CSARERDLREAQYF | TGCAGTGCTAGAGAGAGGGACTTAAGGGAGGCCCAGTACTTC
TRBJ2-1 | few | TRBV12-3/TRBV12-4 | . | 15 | CASTADLSSYNEQFF | TGTGCCAGCACCGCGGACCTAAGCTCCTACAATGAGCAGTTCTTC
TRBJ2-3 | few | TRBV5-1 | TRBD1 | 18 | CASSIGQGAFASTDTQYF | TGCGCCAGCAGCATCGGACAGGGGGCCTTCGCTAGCACAGATACGCAGTATTTT
TRBJ1-5 | many | TRBV20-1 | TRBD1 | 13 | CSATGESNQPQHF | TGCAGTGCCACAGGGGAGAGCAATCAGCCCCAGCATTTT
TRBJ2-7 | few | TRBV29-1 | . | 12 | CSAMSGSYEQYF | TGCAGCGCCATGAGCGGCTCCTACGAGCAGTACTTC
TRBJ1-5 | few | TRBV12-3/TRBV12-4 | . | 14 | CASSLGSGRQPQHF | TGTGCCAGCAGTTTAGGATCAGGGAGGCAGCCCCAGCATTTT
TRBJ2-1 | few | TRBV27 | . | 8 | CLAVGPFF | TGCCTCGCGGTAGGGCCGTTCTTC
TRBJ2-1 | . | TRBV5-1 | . | 17 | CASSLGLGGISYNEQFF | TGCGCCAGCAGCTTGGGTCTCGGCGGGATCTCCTACAATGAGCAGTTCTTC
TRBJ2-7 | . | TRBV21-1 | . | 17 | CASSKSVRTGRWHEQYF | TGTGCCAGCAGCAAGTCAGTGAGGACAGGTCGTTGGCACGAGCAGTACTTC
TRBJ2-2 | . | TRBV4-3 | . | 14 | CASKIGGEGGELFF | TGCGCCAGCAAGATTGGGGGCGAGGGAGGGGAGCTGTTTTTT
TRBJ2-6 | once | TRBV7-8 | . | 17 | CASSLDGTVLSANVLTF | TGTGCCAGCAGCTTGGATGGTACGGTTCTATCAGCCAACGTCCTGACTTTC
TRBJ1-5 | . | TRBV2 | TRBD1 | 16 | CASSAQGPGSNQPQHF | TGTGCCAGCAGCGCACAGGGGCCGGGAAGCAATCAGCCCCAGCATTTT
TRBJ2-5 | . | TRBV29-1 | . | 12 | CSVDTPKETQYF | TGCAGCGTTGACACTCCGAAGGAGACCCAGTACTTC
TRBJ1-3 | few | TRBV20-1 | . | 14 | CSALATGLGNTIYF | TGCAGTGCCCTAGCGACAGGCCTTGGAAACACCATATATTTT
TRBJ1-2 | . | TRBV6-1 | TRBD1 | 16 | CASSPINGPGGYGYTF | TGTGCCAGCAGCCCGATCAATGGGCCAGGGGGGTATGGCTACACCTTC
TRBJ2-1 | many | TRBV5-1 | . | 16 | CASSLGAGADLSELFF | TGCGCCAGCAGCTTGGGGGCGGGGGCTGATCTAAGTGAACTGTTCTTC
TRBJ2-5 | . | TRBV6-2/TRBV6-3 | . | 13 | CASTTDSVGTQYF | TGTGCCAGCACTACGGACAGCGTCGGGACCCAGTACTTC
TRBJ1-1 | . | TRBV21-1 | . | 16 | CASSTAGRGPHTEAFF | TGTGCCAGCAGCACTGCAGGTAGGGGACCACACACTGAAGCTTTCTTT
TRBJ1-6 | . | TRBV5-1 | . | 17 | CASSFETGTFRNSPLHF | TGCGCCAGCAGCTTCGAGACCGGGACATTTCGGAATTCACCCCTCCACTTT
TRBJ2-3 | few | TRBV10-3 | . | 11 | CAIQETDTQYF | TGTGCCATCCAAGAAACAGATACGCAGTATTTT
TRBJ1-1 | . | TRBV5-1 | . | 13 | CASSEPGNREAFF | TGCGCCAGCAGCGAGCCGGGGAACCGAGAGGCTTTCTTT
TRBJ2-1 | . | TRBV7-9 | . | 13 | CASSFQHNDEQFF | TGTGCCAGCAGCTTCCAACACAACGATGAGCAGTTCTTC